One and the same sample provided the 19 T cell receptor beta chains below, sequenced in a study of identical twins (dated by TCRdb to about 2016). Libraries came from 5' RACE. Sequenced using an Illumina HiSeq 2000. In TCRdb, the public reads were trimmed at Q25 with fastp and aligned with MiXCR, with productive beta chains retained. Entries are consolidated by CDR3 protein sequence, retaining the most common genes and DNA. The sample table shows roughly 1.6 million distinct CDR3 sequences, and around 33% are seen once. In total, the top ten clones hold 0.27% of the sample. Material for sequencing was cord blood. These receptors all come from a newborn girl in good health.

This clonotype was found many times. The chain joins TRBV10-3 to TRBJ2-3; D perhaps matches TRBD2 (5 bases). V was clipped by 5 bases and J by 0 bases, with 9 bases between them. Germline CDR1 reads ENHRY; CDR2 reads SYGVKD. CDR3 length: 14 amino acids. The CDR3 region is CAISREFSTDTQYF. Here the CDR3 DNA reads TGTGCCATCAGTCGGGAATTCAGCACAGATACGCAGTATTTT.

The V call is TRBV5-1, the J call TRBJ2-1; possibly TRBD2 for D (5 bases). Near its end, the DNA agrees better with TRBJ2-7, so the J call may be wrong. Germline CDR1 is SGHRS and CDR2 is YFSETQ. The CDR3 spans 13 residues. The CDR3 sequence: CASMAGGYNEQYF. The CDR3 coding sequence is TGCGCCAGCATGGCGGGCGGATACAATGAGCAGTACTTC.

The chain employs TRBV2 and TRBJ2-7, with unresolved D. Germline-derived CDR1 and CDR2 are SNHLY and FYNNEI. The CDR3 is made up of 14 amino acids. Deletions cut 6 bases from V and 1 base from J, with 13 bases between. CDR3 amino acids: CASRTSSGSYEQYF. The CDR3 DNA sequence: TGTGCCAGCAGAACCTCCTCCGGGTCCTACGAGCAGTACTTC.

This clonotype was seen more than once but under ten times. V gene TRBV7-2 combines with J gene TRBJ1-2, with D unresolved. CDR3 length: 11 residues. V dropped 5 bases and J dropped 4 bases, with 5 bases sitting between them. CDR1 is SGHTA and CDR2 is FQGNSA in the germline V gene. The CDR3 region has the DNA TGTGCCAGCAGCGTCTTCTATGGCTACACCTTC. It encodes CASSVFYGYTF.

Only a few counts were recorded for this clonotype. The chain has TRBV12-3 or TRBV12-4 and TRBJ2-5; 8 bases match TRBD1. Trimming cost V 4 bases and J 11 bases; bases outside gene matches: 6. This CDR3 is built from 12 residues. The CDR3 is CASSSQGEEQYF. The DNA of the CDR3 is TGTGCCAGCAGTTCACAGGGGGAAGAGCAGTACTTC.

About this clonotype itself: This could be a read error, since a much larger clone is one nucleotide away. V and J are TRBV12-3 or TRBV12-4 and TRBJ2-4; weak D call: TRBD2 (7 bases). V was clipped by 6 bases and J by 15 bases, with 21 bases between them. The length of the CDR3 is 13 residues. The CDR3 nucleotides read TGTGCCAGCAGAGCGGGACAATCCAGGACCCTGTACTTC. Translated: CASRAGQSRTLYF.

A few counts support this clonotype. The gene calls are TRBV20-1 and TRBJ1-4; maybe TRBD1 (6 bases). Germline loops: CDR1 DFQATT, CDR2 SNEGSKA (reference sequence). Trimming pared 1 base from V and 4 bases from J, leaving 10 bases between. The CDR3 loop spans 14 amino acids. The CDR3 loop is CSARVGGDNEKLFF. CDR3 sequence (DNA): TGCAGTGCTAGAGTAGGGGGTGATAATGAAAAACTGTTTTTT.

This clonotype showed up just a few times. The V gene is TRBV27, the J gene TRBJ2-7; a weak D match, TRBD2 (5 bases). The ends were cut back, 4 bases at V and 4 bases at J, with 17 bases in the middle. The length of the CDR3 is 15 residues. Germline V gene sequence: CDR1 MNHEY, CDR2 SMNVEV (reference sequence). For the CDR3, the DNA is TGTGCCAGCAGTTCGGGAAGCAGAGGCTGGTACGAGCAGTACTTC. This gives the protein CASSSGSRGWYEQYF.

The rearrangement links TRBV19 to TRBJ1-5; 8 bases agree with TRBD1. This CDR3 spans 15 amino acids. CDR1 is LNHDA and CDR2 is SQIVND in the germline V gene (reference sequence). V shed 4 bases, J shed 2 bases, and the junction held 4 bases outside the gene matches. Here the CDR3 reads CASSRQGQGNQPQHF. The CDR3 DNA sequence: TGTGCCAGTAGTAGGCAGGGACAGGGCAATCAGCCCCAGCATTTT.

The rearrangement uses TRBV7-2 and TRBJ2-1; D unresolved. Germline CDR1 reads SGHTA; CDR2 reads FQGNSA. The CDR3 runs to 16 residues. V dropped 3 bases and J dropped 0 bases, with 12 bases sitting between them. This CDR3 is CASSFFTQSSYNEQFF. CDR3 in DNA: TGTGCCAGCAGCTTTTTTACCCAGAGCTCCTACAATGAGCAGTTCTTC.

This clonotype was picked up a small number of times. At one end, the junction sequence differs from germline, possibly due to a read error. The V and J genes are TRBV29-1 and TRBJ1-5; weak D call: TRBD1 (6 bases). From germline, CDR1 is SQVTM and CDR2 ANQGSEA. This CDR3 contains 12 residues. The CDR3 loop is CSLDRFNQPQHF. CDR3 nucleotide sequence: TGCAGCCTTGACAGGTTCAATCAGCCCCAGCATTTT.

On this clonotype itself: One end of the junction fails to match germline, which may point to a read error. The chain recombines TRBV10-3 with TRBJ2-7, with D possibly being TRBD2 (5 bases). Looked up from germline, CDR1 is ENHRY and CDR2 is SYGVKD. The CDR3 has 13 residues. Written as DNA, the CDR3 is TGTGCCATCACTGCGGGCGACTCCTACGGGCAGTACTTC. It codes for CAITAGDSYGQYF.

This clonotype has more than one count but fewer than ten. The chain links TRBV11-2 to TRBJ1-2; D is perhaps TRBD1 (6 bases). Trimming shortened V by 5 bases and J by 0 bases, and 13 bases separated the two germline ends. Germline CDR1 reads SGHAT; CDR2 reads FQNNGV. This CDR3 is 15 amino acids long. CDR3 coding DNA: TGTGCCAGCAGCCCGTCGACAGGAACTAACTATGGCTACACCTTC. This codes for CASSPSTGTNYGYTF.

A few counts support this clonotype. The chain links TRBV5-6 to TRBJ2-1; perhaps D is TRBD1 or TRBD2 (5 bases each). CDR1 and CDR2 from the germline V gene are SGHDT and YYEEEE. The CDR3 has 14 residues. The V end was cut by 1 base, the J end by 6 bases, with 11 bases between. DNA of the CDR3: TGTGCCAGCAGCTTGTGGGACGGGACCAATGAGCAGTTCTTC. This encodes CASSLWDGTNEQFF.

This clonotype was picked up a small number of times. The V and J genes are TRBV27 and TRBJ2-1, with 9 bases lining up with TRBD2. From germline, CDR1 is MNHEY and CDR2 SMNVEV (reference sequence). The CDR3 consists of 16 residues. Trimming at V came to 6 bases and at J to 0 bases, leaving 6 bases not matched to a gene. For the CDR3, the DNA is TGTGCCAGCAGACCCTATAGCGGGGGCTCCTACAATGAGCAGTTCTTC. Protein: CASRPYSGGSYNEQFF.

Comment on this clonotype: A much more abundant neighbour one base away suggests this may be a read error. The chain has TRBV6-2 or TRBV6-3 and TRBJ1-2; D uncertain. This CDR3 region has 11 residues. Germline loops: CDR1 MNHEY, CDR2 SVGEGT. V was pared by 6 bases and J by 8 bases, with 10 bases between. Written as DNA, the CDR3 is TGTGCCAGCAGAGCCCAGAGGGGCTACACCTTC. It is translated as CASRAQRGYTF.

The CDR3 region is CSHDYGSGDNNEQFF. DNA for the CDR3: TGCAGCCATGATTACGGGAGTGGAGATAACAATGAGCAGTTCTTC. The chain uses TRBV29-1 and TRBJ2-1, with D possibly matching TRBD2 (6 bases). The V gene lost 8 bases and the J gene lost 5 bases, with 22 bases spanning the gap. Germline assignment: CDR1 SQVTM and CDR2 ANQGSEA. The CDR3 loop spans 15 amino acids.

This chain connects TRBV27 to TRBJ2-5; a weak D match, TRBD2 (6 bases). Germline CDR1 MNHEY, CDR2 SMNVEV (reference sequence). With 5 bases removed from V and 0 bases from J, the gap between germline ends came to 13 bases. The CDR3 loop spans 15 amino acids. The CDR3 region has the DNA TGTGCCAGCAGTCCCATAGGAGGGTACCAAGAGACCCAGTACTTC. Translated, it gives CASSPIGGYQETQYF.

This clonotype appeared a single time. One end of the junction varies from germline; a read error may be responsible. The chain is built from TRBV3-1 and TRBJ2-3; possible D gene TRBD2, 6 bases. CDR3 size: 15 residues. Germline CDR1 is LGHDT and CDR2 is YNNKEL (reference sequence). The CDR3 reads CASSHPSRGADTHYF. DNA for the CDR3: TGTGCCAGCAGCCATCCTTCGCGGGGCGCAGATACGCACTATTTT.